Described below is a single T cell receptor (beta chain) sequence and its context. Its antigen remains unknown. What was sequenced were expressed TCRB transcripts, since all of the isolated RNA had been reverse transcribed. Sequencing used immunoSEQ multiplex PCR; TCRdb keeps in-frame clones, though not all of them. The sample includes some 250,000 clones, around 26% of them seen just once. This entry belongs to a study of beta chain features in type 1 diabetes. Broader study findings: PCR, the amplification step, might favor shorter templates, equally in patients and controls. The question of HLA type influencing TCRB rearrangement was one that remained unresolved here.

Germline lookup yields CDR1 SGHVS and CDR2 FQNEAQ. The trim removed 0 bases at V and 5 bases at J, leaving 5 bases unmatched. This CDR3 is 16 amino acids long. The sequence derives from a man aged 25 to 40 in good health. The sample consisted of central memory CD4+ T cells from blood. This chain uses TRBV7-8 with TRBJ1-5; 9 bases fit TRBD1. In DNA form, the CDR3 reads TGTGCCAGCAGCTTAGCAGGGACAGGGTTATATCAGCCCCAGCATTTT. The encoded protein is CASSLAGTGLYQPQHF.